The next 27 T cell receptor beta chains were all read from a single sample in a study of STAT5B mutations in CD4+ large granular lymphocyte leukemia. Sequencing used immunoSEQ multiplex PCR; TCRdb keeps in-frame clones, though not all of them. Of about 26,000 clones in the sample, roughly 79% were seen once. The sequencing input was CD4+ T cells from blood buffy coats. The source is a human donor in good health.

DNA for the CDR3: TGTGCCAGCAAGTCCTCCCGAGCGGGAGGGACAGATACGCAGTATTTT. Amino acids: CASKSSRAGGTDTQYF. The genes are TRBV6-6 and TRBJ2-3, with 10 positions matching TRBD2. V lost 7 bases and J lost 3; bases outside the gene matches: 10. The CDR3 extends over 16 amino acids. CDR1 and CDR2 from the germline V gene are MNHNY and SVGAGI (reference sequence).

V is TRBV19 and J is TRBJ2-5; D gene uncertain. This CDR3 is 13 amino acids long. The germline CDR1 and CDR2 sequences are LNHDA and SQIVND (reference sequence). The germline V and J ends were trimmed by 3 bases and 1 base, with 6 bases remaining between them. The CDR3 coding sequence is TGTGCCAGTAGTATCGGCAGCCAAGAGACCCAGTACTTC. Residues: CASSIGSQETQYF.

The genes are TRBV4-1 and TRBJ2-7; 8 bases fit TRBD1. CDR1 is MGHRA, CDR2 YSYEKL, per germline. V was pared by 1 base and J by 1 base, with 15 bases of the junction left unmatched. The length of the CDR3 is 19 residues. The CDR3 sequence is CASSQVLGMQGARSYEQYV. CDR3 DNA: TGCGCCAGCAGCCAAGTTTTGGGGATGCAGGGGGCCAGGTCCTACGAGCAGTACGTC.

In this sample, this clone turned up once. V gene TRBV6-5 combines with J gene TRBJ1-2; 8 positions match TRBD1. Germline CDR1 is MNHEY and CDR2 is SVGAGI. Unmatched junction bases numbered 5, after V lost 4 bases and J lost 4 bases. CDR3 length: 14 amino acids. CDR3 residues: CASSSGQGSYGYTF. DNA of the CDR3: TGTGCCAGCAGTTCCGGACAGGGAAGCTATGGCTACACCTTC.

This chain joins TRBV5-4 and TRBJ2-2, with unresolved D. Germline CDR1 reads SGHNT; CDR2 reads YYREEE (reference sequence). The V gene lost 4 bases and the J gene lost 0 bases, with 10 bases spanning the gap. This CDR3 region has 15 residues. Written as DNA, the CDR3 is TGTGCCAGCAGCCCCCCGGGCGCGAACACCGGGGAGCTGTTTTTT. Translating gives CASSPPGANTGELFF.

The chain couples TRBV2 to TRBJ2-5, with D perhaps matching TRBD1 (5 bases). CDR3 length: 12 amino acids. Per germline, CDR1 SNHLY and CDR2 FYNNEI. Trimming removed 2 bases from V and 7 bases from J, with 8 bases in between. CDR3 in DNA: TGTGCCAGCAGTGAAACAGGCGGGACCCAGTACTTC. Translation gives CASSETGGTQYF.

The rearrangement uses TRBV18 and TRBJ2-1, with D perhaps TRBD2 (6 bases). V was cut by 0 bases and J by 0 bases, with 18 bases left in between. Looked up from germline, CDR1 is KGHSH and CDR2 is LQKENI. This CDR3 is 19 amino acids long. In DNA form, the CDR3 reads TGTGCCAGCTCACCACCGGGGGGTAGACTTCTTAGCTCCTACAATGAGCAGTTCTTC. It translates to CASSPPGGRLLSSYNEQFF. Full variable domain (remainder filled in from reference TRBV18 and TRBJ2-1): NAGVMQNPRHLVRRRGQEARLRCSPMKGHSHVYWYRQLPEEGLKFMVYLQKENIIDESGMPKERFSAEFPKEGPSILRIQQVVRGDSAAYFCASSPPGGRLLSSYNEQFFGPGTRLTVL.

The CDR3 loop reads CASSPHSGTAQETQYF. CDR3 nucleotide sequence: TGTGCCAGCAGCCCTCACTCCGGGACAGCCCAAGAGACCCAGTACTTC. This chain connects TRBV9 to TRBJ2-5, with TRBD1 matching over 7 bases. The CDR3 runs 16 residues. CDR1 SGDLS and CDR2 YYNGEE come from the germline V gene. V shed 4 bases, J shed 1 base, and the junction held 10 bases outside the gene matches. The whole variable domain, remainder taken from reference TRBV9 and TRBJ2-5, is DSGVTQTPKHLITATGQRVTLRCSPRSGDLSVYWYQQSLDQGLQFLIQYYNGEERAKGNILERFSAQQFPDLHSELNLSSLELGDSALYFCASSPHSGTAQETQYFGPGTRLLVL.

The genes are TRBV18 and TRBJ2-7; 12 bases align to TRBD1. Germline assignment: CDR1 KGHSH and CDR2 LQKENI. Trimming at V came to 3 bases and at J to 1 base, leaving 1 base not matched to a gene. The CDR3 is 15 amino acids. The CDR3 coding sequence is TGTGCCAGCTCACCGGGACAGGGGGCGTCCTACGAGCAGTACTTC. This gives the protein CASSPGQGASYEQYF. Full variable domain (missing parts from reference TRBV18 and TRBJ2-7): NAGVMQNPRHLVRRRGQEARLRCSPMKGHSHVYWYRQLPEEGLKFMVYLQKENIIDESGMPKERFSAEFPKEGPSILRIQQVVRGDSAAYFCASSPGQGASYEQYFGPGTRLTVT.

CDR3 bases: TGTGCCAGCAGCAAAAGGCAGGGGATGGAGACCCAGTACTTC. As protein: CASSKRQGMETQYF. J is TRBJ2-5 and V is TRBV21-1; the table assigns TRBD1, which was not confirmed against the DNA. TRBV21-1 is a documented pseudogene. CDR3 length: 14 residues.

In its sample, this clone was seen once. The chain carries TRBV19 and TRBJ1-4, with D hard to call. The CDR3 totals 12 residues. Trimming removed 4 bases at V and 3 bases at J, with 3 bases between. Per the germline V gene, CDR1 is LNHDA and CDR2 is SQIVND (reference sequence). For the CDR3, the DNA is TGTGCCAGTAGTAAGCCTAATGAAAAACTGTTTTTT. Translation: CASSKPNEKLFF.

About this clone itself: A read error may produce the germline difference seen at one junction end. V usage is TRBV20-1 and J usage is TRBJ1-2; D is ambiguous. Germline V lookup: CDR1 DFQATT, CDR2 SNEGSKA (reference sequence). The CDR3 contains 10 residues. The CDR3, as DNA: TGCAGTGCCACCCGGGCACCTATGAACTTC. Its translation is CSATRAPMNF.

The chain links TRBV9 to TRBJ2-3; no firm D call. Trimming took off 0 bases at V and 3 bases at J, with 8 bases between the two ends. The CDR3 consists of 14 residues. Looked up from germline, CDR1 is SGDLS and CDR2 is YYNGEE. Here the CDR3 reads CASSVESETDTQYF. CDR3 sequence (DNA): TGTGCCAGCAGCGTAGAGTCAGAAACAGATACGCAGTATTTT.

This chain links TRBV5-1 with TRBJ2-5, with a weak D call TRBD1 (5 bases). The end of the DNA is better explained by TRBJ2-7, so the J call may be wrong. Germline CDR1 and CDR2: SGHRS and YFSETQ. The CDR3 loop spans 15 amino acids. In DNA form, the CDR3 reads TGCGCCAGCAGCTTGGCCGGGCAGGGTTCCTACGAGCAGTACTTC. Translating gives CASSLAGQGSYEQYF.

The chain carries TRBV5-6 and TRBJ1-2; TRBD1 aligns across 7 bases. V was clipped by 0 bases and J by 3 bases; unmatched bases: 5. The CDR3 covers 15 residues. Germline V gene data show CDR1 as SGHDT and CDR2 as YYEEEE. CDR3 coding DNA: TGTGCCAGCAGCTTGGTGAGGGGGCCTGACTATGGCTACACCTTC. Translation: CASSLVRGPDYGYTF.

This clone came up a few times. The chain couples TRBV10-3 to TRBJ2-7, with 15 nucleotides matching TRBD2. Germline V gives CDR1 ENHRY, CDR2 SYGVKD. Trimming at V came to 10 bases and at J to 4 bases, leaving 8 bases not matched to a gene. The CDR3 is 15 amino acids. Here the CDR3 DNA reads TGTGCCAGCGGGGGTGGGACTAGCGGGAGGTACGAGCAGTACTTC. This translates into CASGGGTSGRYEQYF.

The chain carries TRBV5-4 and TRBJ1-2; tentatively, D is TRBD1 (6 bases). This CDR3 spans 16 amino acids. From germline, CDR1 is SGHNT and CDR2 YYREEE (reference sequence). V was pared by 4 bases and J by 5 bases, with 21 bases between. For the CDR3, the DNA is TGTGCCAGCAGCGGACGGGACGGCAGGGGATGGTATGGCTACACCTTC. Translated, it gives CASSGRDGRGWYGYTF. The variable domain in full, completed from reference TRBV5-4 and TRBJ1-2, reads ETGVTQSPTHLIKTRGQQVTLRCSSQSGHNTVSWYQQALGQGPQFIFQYYREEENGRGNFPPRFSGLQFPNYSSELNVNALELDDSALYLCASSGRDGRGWYGYTFGSGTRLTVV.

The V call is TRBV18, the J call TRBJ2-1, with no clear D. CDR1 KGHSH and CDR2 LQKENI come from the germline V gene. Trimming left V 0 bases short and J 5 bases short, with 11 bases between. The length of the CDR3 is 15 residues. CDR3 sequence: CASSPPDGYNNEQFF. The CDR3 nucleotides read TGTGCCAGCTCACCACCGGACGGCTACAACAATGAGCAGTTCTTC.

This chain joins TRBV5-8 and TRBJ1-5; no definite D call. Germline CDR1 is SGHTS and CDR2 is YDEGEE. Trimming shortened V by 9 bases and J by 5 bases, and 18 bases separated the two germline ends. CDR3 length: 14 residues. CDR3 sequence: CATLKDPSYQPQHF. Written as DNA, the CDR3 is TGTGCCACCCTCAAGGACCCGTCTTATCAGCCCCAGCATTTT.

This chain joins TRBV19 and TRBJ1-4, with D maybe TRBD1 (5 bases). Per germline, CDR1 LNHDA and CDR2 SQIVND (reference sequence). V was trimmed by 8 bases and J by 10 bases, leaving 20 bases between them. This CDR3 has 14 residues. The CDR3 sequence is CASEPGLPKGKLFF. The CDR3 DNA reads TGTGCCAGTGAACCAGGGTTACCTAAGGGAAAACTGTTTTTT.

This clone was observed once. The chain uses TRBV5-1 and TRBJ2-7; no definite D call. The V gene's germline CDR1 is SGHRS and CDR2 YFSETQ. The CDR3 is 13 residues long. Trimming removed 6 bases at V and 4 bases at J, with 14 bases between. DNA of the CDR3: TGCGCCAGCACTCCCATTTTAGGGTACGAGCAGTACTTC. This gives the protein CASTPILGYEQYF.

The chain has TRBV6-5 and TRBJ2-7, with D hard to call. Germline V lookup: CDR1 MNHEY, CDR2 SVGAGI. Between the trimmed V and J ends, which lost 6 bases and 6 bases, there was a span of 21 bases. This CDR3 has 15 residues. Here the CDR3 reads CASSRRSSGLSEQYF. The CDR3 DNA reads TGTGCCAGCAGCCGCCGAAGCAGTGGGCTCTCCGAGCAGTACTTC.

This clone was seen a few times. This chain uses TRBV6-5 with TRBJ1-6, with TRBD1 matching 7 bases. Trimming at V came to 5 bases and at J to 9 bases, leaving 10 bases not matched to a gene. The germline V gene has CDR1 MNHEY and CDR2 SVGAGI. The CDR3 runs 15 residues. In DNA form, the CDR3 reads TGTGCCAGCAGTCAGGGGACAGCCGTGGGTTCACCCCTCCACTTT. It translates to CASSQGTAVGSPLHF.

The chain employs TRBV5-5 and TRBJ2-7; 7 bases agree with TRBD1. The length of the CDR3 is 14 residues. V shed 2 bases and J 3 bases; nucleotides not matched to a gene: 5. Germline CDR1 and CDR2: SGHKS and YYEKEE (reference sequence). CDR3 loop: CASSFRDRNYEQYV. In DNA form, the CDR3 reads TGTGCCAGCAGCTTCCGGGACAGAAACTACGAGCAGTACGTC.

The V call is TRBV6-6, the J call TRBJ2-1; D perhaps matches TRBD2 (5 bases). From germline, CDR1 is MNHNY and CDR2 SVGAGI (reference sequence). Trimming cost V 7 bases and J 8 bases, with 15 bases left between them. The CDR3 consists of 13 residues. CDR3 bases: TGTGCCAGCAAACTAGGCTCCCGGGATGAGCAGTTCTTC. This translates into CASKLGSRDEQFF.

The rearrangement links TRBV28 to TRBJ1-5; 7 positions match TRBD1. CDR1 and CDR2 (germline): MDHEN, SYDVKM. The CDR3 is made up of 16 amino acids. With V trimmed by 4 bases and J by 0 bases, 6 bases remained unmatched. The CDR3 loop reads CASSWGQRYSNQPQHF. CDR3 nucleotide sequence: TGTGCCAGCAGTTGGGGACAGCGGTATAGCAATCAGCCCCAGCATTTT.

The rearrangement uses TRBV6-1 and TRBJ2-7, with D uncertain. CDR1 is MNHNS and CDR2 is SASEGT in the germline V gene. The CDR3 has 15 amino acids. Trimming removed 4 bases from V and 0 bases from J, with 13 bases in between. CDR3 sequence (DNA): TGTGCCAGCAGTGCTCGGGCAGCTGGCTCCTACGAGCAGTACGTC. Residues: CASSARAAGSYEQYV.